The 17 T cell receptor beta chains below come from one sample, sequenced in a study of blood T cell repertoires in COVID-19. Using immunoSEQ multiplex PCR, the repertoire was profiled, and TCRdb retains in-frame clones only, with some absent. The sample yields about 270,000 clones, approximately 86% seen once. The sample comprised peripheral blood. The receptors were gathered from a man aged 40-55 years with active or convalescent COVID-19.

The rearrangement uses TRBV9 and TRBJ2-1; the match to TRBD2 covers 8 bases. Germline values: CDR1 SGDLS, CDR2 YYNGEE. The ends lost 6 bases at V and 7 bases at J; junction bases unmatched: 15. CDR3 length: 16 amino acids. CDR3 protein: CASTGNTGGPLNEQFF. The CDR3 nucleotides are TGTGCCAGCACGGGCAATACGGGGGGGCCCCTGAATGAGCAGTTCTTC.

The chain is built from TRBV6-6 and TRBJ1-2; tentatively, D is TRBD1 (5 bases). V was cut by 5 bases and J by 1 base, with 23 bases left in between. Germline loops: CDR1 MNHNY, CDR2 SVGAGI (reference sequence). The CDR3 has 18 amino acids. CDR3 coding DNA: TGTGCCAGCAGTCCCGGGGGGGTTGGGGGAGTGGATAACTATGGCTACACCTTC. It translates to CASSPGGVGGVDNYGYTF.

CDR3 sequence: CASSFGGTLHF. CDR3 nucleotide sequence: TGTGCCAGCAGTTTTGGAGGGACCCTCCACTTT. The chain recombines TRBV12-3 or TRBV12-4 with TRBJ1-6; D gene uncertain. CDR3 length: 11 residues. V dropped 3 bases and J dropped 14 bases, with 8 bases sitting between them.

The J gene is TRBJ2-1, the V gene TRBV4-2; 14 bases align to TRBD2. V was clipped by 6 bases and J by 9 bases; unmatched bases: 10. CDR1 and CDR2 (germline): LGHNA, YNFKEQ. The CDR3 consists of 16 residues. CDR3 coding DNA: TGTGCCAGCAGTTACGCGACTAGCGGGAGGGCCTCTGAGCAGTTCTTC. This sequence encodes CASSYATSGRASEQFF.

The table lists this clone with a count of one. The rearrangement links TRBV28 to TRBJ2-7, with D unresolved. The CDR3 loop spans 12 amino acids. Looked up from germline, CDR1 is MDHEN and CDR2 is SYDVKM. Trimming took 5 bases from V and 4 from J, leaving 9 bases between them. As DNA, the CDR3 is TGTGCCAGCAGTGATAACTTATACGAGCAGTACTTC. Protein sequence: CASSDNLYEQYF.

This chain connects TRBV4-2 to TRBJ1-6, with no clear D. Germline CDR1 is LGHNA and CDR2 is YNFKEQ. Trimming took 0 bases from V and 7 from J, leaving 10 bases between them. The CDR3 loop spans 15 amino acids. The CDR3 nucleotides are TGTGCCAGCAGCCAAGATGACATGCAAAATTCACCCCTCCACTTT. Translation gives CASSQDDMQNSPLHF.

The genes are TRBV5-1 and TRBJ1-1; 7 bases fit TRBD1. Germline values: CDR1 SGHRS, CDR2 YFSETQ. There are 16 residues in the CDR3. V trimming: 0 bases; J trimming: 3 bases; junction bases outside the gene matches: 8. The CDR3 DNA reads as TGCGCCAGCAGCTTGGCCGGACAGGCAGGGGACACTGAAGCTTTCTTT. The encoded protein is CASSLAGQAGDTEAFF.

This clone showed up just a few times. The rearrangement links TRBV7-9 to TRBJ2-7; TRBD2 is a possible D gene (5 bases). Germline CDR1 and CDR2: SEHNR and FQNEAQ (reference sequence). V shed 5 bases and J shed 3 bases, with 14 bases lying between them. This CDR3 has 14 residues. CDR3 nucleotides: TGTGCCAGCAGCCCGGACTTGTCTTACTACGAGCAGTACTTC. Protein sequence: CASSPDLSYYEQYF.

This clone was seen more than once but under ten times. The chain has TRBV19 and TRBJ1-3; a weak D match, TRBD1 (6 bases). CDR3 size: 15 residues. From germline, CDR1 is LNHDA and CDR2 SQIVND (reference sequence). V lost 6 bases and J lost 4, with 16 bases in between. This CDR3 reads CASRPRGAQGNTIYF. Here the CDR3 DNA reads TGTGCCAGTAGGCCTCGGGGGGCGCAAGGAAACACCATATATTTT.

The chain couples TRBV29-1 to TRBJ1-2, with a possible D match to TRBD1 (6 bases). Germline V gives CDR1 SQVTM, CDR2 ANQGSEA. CDR3 length equals 11 residues. Trimming removed 6 bases at V and 7 bases at J, with 12 bases between. The CDR3 DNA reads TGCAGCGTCCCGCGGACAGCTGGCTACACCTTC. Its protein product is CSVPRTAGYTF.

The chain uses TRBV7-9 and TRBJ1-1; D is unresolved. The germline CDR1 and CDR2 sequences are SEHNR and FQNEAQ (reference sequence). The CDR3 has 16 amino acids. Trimming pared 1 base from V and 4 bases from J, leaving 16 bases between. The CDR3 loop reads CASSLGPWAGTTEAFF. The CDR3 nucleotides read TGTGCCAGCAGCTTAGGCCCTTGGGCGGGAACCACTGAAGCTTTCTTT.

This chain links TRBV28 with TRBJ2-7, with a weak D call TRBD1 (5 bases). V lost 6 bases to trimming and J lost 4 bases, with 13 bases between them. Looked up from germline, CDR1 is MDHEN and CDR2 is SYDVKM. CDR3 length equals 13 residues. The CDR3: CASSSPDSYEQYF. In DNA, the CDR3 is TGTGCCAGCAGCTCCCCTGACAGTTACGAGCAGTACTTC.

The chain couples TRBV24-1 to TRBJ2-2; 7 bases agree with TRBD2. The CDR3 is made up of 14 amino acids. Per germline, CDR1 KGHDR and CDR2 SFDVKD. Trimming removed 5 bases from V and 6 bases from J; junction bases left unmatched: 5. The CDR3 DNA follows: TGTGCCACCAGTGCTGAAGGGAGGGCCGGGGAGCTGTTTTTT. This encodes CATSAEGRAGELFF.

Here the CDR3 DNA reads TGCGCCAGCAGACGGACAGGGGGAAGCACAGATACGCAGTATTTT. It specifies CASRRTGGSTDTQYF. The rearrangement joins TRBV4-1 to TRBJ2-3; 10 nucleotides agree with TRBD1. From germline, CDR1 is MGHRA and CDR2 YSYEKL. The trim removed 6 bases at V and 0 bases at J, leaving 3 bases unmatched. The CDR3 has 15 residues.

The chain carries TRBV4-1 and TRBJ1-4, with D perhaps matching TRBD1 (5 bases). The CDR3 loop spans 14 amino acids. V gave up 2 bases and J gave up 10 bases, with 14 bases separating them. CDR1 is MGHRA, CDR2 YSYEKL, per germline. The CDR3 sequence is CASSQSVGQGKLFF. The CDR3 region has the DNA TGCGCCAGCAGCCAATCCGTTGGTCAGGGAAAACTGTTTTTT.

The V gene is TRBV27, the J gene TRBJ1-2, with 7 bases identical to TRBD1. The CDR3 consists of 15 residues. The ends lost 6 bases at V and 0 bases at J; junction bases unmatched: 7. Per germline, CDR1 MNHEY and CDR2 SMNVEV (reference sequence). This CDR3 is CASRQQGITNYGYTF. The CDR3 region has the DNA TGTGCCAGCAGGCAACAGGGGATCACTAACTATGGCTACACCTTC.

The rearrangement links TRBV9 to TRBJ2-4, with D possibly matching TRBD1 (6 bases). CDR1 and CDR2 from the germline V gene are SGDLS and YYNGEE. The CDR3 loop spans 15 amino acids. With 4 bases removed from V and 7 bases from J, the gap between germline ends came to 18 bases. The CDR3 spells CASSTRQAAGNIQYF. The CDR3 nucleotides read TGTGCCAGCAGCACCCGACAGGCCGCCGGGAACATTCAGTACTTC. Using reference TRBV9 and TRBJ2-4 for the parts outside the CDR3, the full variable domain is DSGVTQTPKHLITATGQRVTLRCSPRSGDLSVYWYQQSLDQGLQFLIQYYNGEERAKGNILERFSAQQFPDLHSELNLSSLELGDSALYFCASSTRQAAGNIQYFGAGTRLSVL.